These 32 T cell receptor beta chains were all obtained from the same sample, sequenced in a study of blood T cell repertoires in COVID-19. Profiled with immunoSEQ multiplex PCR; TCRdb holds only in-frame clones, not every one. The profile shows about 350,000 clones, roughly 87% of them singletons. The sample taken for sequencing was PBMCs or T cells enriched from blood (not recorded which). The receptors originated from a woman aged 25 to 39 who had recovered from COVID-19.

J is TRBJ2-1 and V is TRBV5-1; 11 bases are a match to TRBD2. The J segment lost 8 bases and the V segment lost 0 bases, leaving 7 bases of the junction unmatched. Germline CDR1 and CDR2: SGHRS and YFSETQ. CDR3 length: 16 amino acids. CDR3 in DNA: TGCGCCAGCAGCTTGGCTGGTAGCGGGGGGGTGGATGAGCAGTTCTTC. Protein: CASSLAGSGGVDEQFF.

The rearrangement joins TRBV30 to TRBJ1-2, with 8 nucleotides matching TRBD1. The CDR3 is 15 amino acids. CDR1 GTSNPN and CDR2 SVGIG come from the germline V gene (reference sequence). V lost 4 bases to trimming and J lost 2 bases; unmatched junction nucleotides: 9. The chain's CDR3 is CAWKETGDNNYGYTF. In DNA, the CDR3 is TGTGCCTGGAAAGAGACAGGGGACAACAACTATGGCTACACCTTC.

V gene TRBV24-1 combines with J gene TRBJ1-5, with D maybe TRBD1 (5 bases). V was trimmed by 2 bases and J by 1 base, leaving 8 bases between them. The CDR3 loop spans 15 amino acids. Germline loops: CDR1 KGHDR, CDR2 SFDVKD. The CDR3 is CATSDSDKSNQPQHF. In DNA form, the CDR3 reads TGTGCCACCAGTGATTCGGACAAGAGCAATCAGCCCCAGCATTTT.

The chain employs TRBV7-6 and TRBJ2-7; 9 bases map to TRBD2. Germline CDR1 reads SGHVS; CDR2 reads FNYEAQ. The CDR3 consists of 16 residues. V trimming: 5 bases; J trimming: 3 bases; junction bases outside the gene matches: 11. This CDR3 reads CASSAASGATIYEQYF. In nucleotides, the CDR3 is TGTGCCAGCAGCGCCGCTAGCGGGGCCACGATCTACGAGCAGTACTTC.

The rearrangement links TRBV27 to TRBJ2-3, with TRBD1 matching over 8 bases. Germline trimming cut 3 bases from V and 3 bases from J; bases unmatched to any gene: 11. This CDR3 region has 17 residues. Germline V CDR1 and CDR2: MNHEY, SMNVEV (reference sequence). CDR3 DNA: TGTGCCAGCAGTTTGCGACGACAGGGGTTCAAGACAGATACGCAGTATTTT. It codes for CASSLRRQGFKTDTQYF.

V gene TRBV3-1 (or the pseudogene TRBV3-2) combines with J gene TRBJ2-3; TRBD2 is a possible D gene (5 bases). Deletions cut 0 bases from V and 2 bases from J, with 6 bases between. The length of the CDR3 is 14 residues. CDR1 and CDR2 from the germline V gene are LGHDT and YNNKEL (reference sequence). CDR3 protein: CASSQELVTDTQYF. CDR3 DNA: TGTGCCAGCAGCCAAGAACTAGTCACAGATACGCAGTATTTT.

The V call is TRBV28, the J call TRBJ1-5, with 7 positions matching TRBD1. Trimming cost V 10 bases and J 4 bases; bases outside gene matches: 10. The CDR3 loop spans 14 amino acids. Germline V gives CDR1 MDHEN, CDR2 SYDVKM. The CDR3 coding sequence is TGTGCCACCTGCGACAGGGCCCTGAATCAGCCCCAGCATTTT. This translates into CATCDRALNQPQHF.

The gene calls are TRBV9 and TRBJ2-3, with 7 positions matching TRBD2. With 4 bases clipped from V and 6 bases from J, the junction kept 5 bases outside the gene matches. CDR3 length: 13 residues. Germline lookup yields CDR1 SGDLS and CDR2 YYNGEE. CDR3 protein: CASSPRTRDTQYF. In DNA, the CDR3 is TGTGCCAGCAGCCCCCGGACTAGGGATACGCAGTATTTT.

This clone was seen only once. V gene TRBV15 combines with J gene TRBJ1-5; unclear D gene. The CDR3 length is 13 residues. Trimming removed 8 bases from V and 6 bases from J, with 14 bases in between. Germline CDR1 reads LNHNV; CDR2 reads YYDKDF (reference sequence). The chain's CDR3 is CATQRGGGQPQHF. Here the CDR3 DNA reads TGTGCCACCCAAAGAGGTGGTGGTCAGCCCCAGCATTTT.

A word on this clone: Its ends do not fully match the called genes, so a read error is possible. This chain connects TRBV5-6 to TRBJ2-7; the D gene is possibly TRBD2 (7 bases). The germline V gene encodes CDR1 SGHDT and CDR2 YYEEEE. The CDR3 extends over 17 amino acids. The CDR3 loop reads CASSPVGAGADSHEQYF. For the CDR3, the DNA is TGTGCCAGCAGCCCGGTGGGGGCGGGGGCCGACTCCCACGAGCAGTACTTC.

The V and J genes are TRBV6-1 and TRBJ1-4, with D tentatively TRBD1 (5 bases). From germline, CDR1 is MNHNS and CDR2 SASEGT. The CDR3 runs 13 residues. Trimming shortened V by 2 bases and J by 7 bases, and 8 bases separated the two germline ends. CDR3 protein: CASSEIRAEKLFF. The CDR3 region has the DNA TGTGCCAGCAGTGAAATCAGGGCTGAAAAACTGTTTTTT.

The J gene is TRBJ1-1, the V gene TRBV4-1; perhaps TRBD1 as D (6 bases). The CDR3 extends over 13 amino acids. Germline V lookup: CDR1 MGHRA, CDR2 YSYEKL. Trimming pared 2 bases from V and 7 bases from J, leaving 11 bases between. The CDR3 DNA is TGCGCCAGCAGCCAAATACAGGGCTATGAAGCTTTCTTT. This gives the protein CASSQIQGYEAFF.

The chain uses TRBV24-1 and TRBJ2-1, with 9 bases fitting TRBD2. CDR3 length: 19 residues. Losses at the gene ends were 1 base for V and 2 bases for J; bases not matched to a gene: 11. Germline assignment: CDR1 KGHDR and CDR2 SFDVKD. In nucleotides, the CDR3 is TGTGCCACCAGTGATTTCCCCAGCGGGGGGTCCTCTCCCTACAATGAGCAGTTCTTC. Protein product: CATSDFPSGGSSPYNEQFF.

V usage is TRBV27 and J usage is TRBJ2-2, with 8 bases lining up with TRBD1. The trim removed 4 bases at V and 3 bases at J, leaving 10 bases unmatched. This CDR3 is 17 amino acids long. Germline V gene sequence: CDR1 MNHEY, CDR2 SMNVEV (reference sequence). The CDR3 coding sequence is TGTGCCAGCAGTTACCCGGGCCACAGGGGGGACACCGGGGAGCTGTTTTTT. Translated, it gives CASSYPGHRGDTGELFF.

The genes are TRBV11-2 and TRBJ2-1; D may be TRBD2 (5 bases). From germline, CDR1 is SGHAT and CDR2 FQNNGV. The CDR3 length is 11 residues. Trimming stripped 5 bases from V and 10 bases from J, with 9 bases between. Here the CDR3 reads CASSTREEQFF. The DNA for the CDR3 is TGTGCCAGCAGCACCCGGGAAGAGCAGTTCTTC.

This chain joins TRBV9 and TRBJ2-7, with D maybe TRBD1 (6 bases). Per germline, CDR1 SGDLS and CDR2 YYNGEE. The CDR3 is 14 residues long. Trimming pared 2 bases from V and 4 bases from J, leaving 13 bases between. CDR3 sequence reads: CASSVTTGPYEQYF. CDR3 sequence (DNA): TGTGCCAGCAGCGTGACGACAGGACCGTACGAGCAGTACTTC.

This clone was seen once. The rearrangement links TRBV4-1 to TRBJ2-1, with D tentatively TRBD2 (7 bases). Germline V gene lookup returns CDR1 MGHRA and CDR2 YSYEKL. The CDR3 contains 14 residues. V was pared by 3 bases and J by 8 bases, with 14 bases between. The CDR3 DNA follows: TGCGCCAGCAGCCATGGCCAGGGGAGGGATGAGCAGTTCTTC. Its protein is CASSHGQGRDEQFF.

The genes are TRBV28 and TRBJ2-1, with 7 positions matching TRBD1. CDR3 size: 21 residues. Germline CDR1 MDHEN, CDR2 SYDVKM. The J segment lost 3 bases and the V segment lost 2 bases, leaving 22 bases of the junction unmatched. CDR3 in amino acids: CASSLIIHPEQGIFGYNEQFF. In nucleotides, the CDR3 is TGTGCCAGCAGTTTAATTATTCATCCGGAACAGGGGATTTTTGGCTACAATGAGCAGTTCTTC.

V is TRBV29-1 and J is TRBJ2-5; weak D call: TRBD1 (6 bases). Per the germline V gene, CDR1 is SQVTM and CDR2 is ANQGSEA. The germline V and J ends were trimmed by 4 bases and 1 base, with 13 bases remaining between them. The CDR3 length is 14 residues. The CDR3 sequence is CSVAGQRAQETQYF. The CDR3 nucleotides are TGCAGCGTTGCAGGACAGAGAGCCCAAGAGACCCAGTACTTC.

The V and J genes are TRBV30 and TRBJ1-1; 7 bases agree with TRBD1. Germline CDR1 is GTSNPN and CDR2 is SVGIG (reference sequence). The CDR3 totals 13 residues. J gave up 2 bases and V 5 bases, and 5 bases lay outside the gene matches. The CDR3 bases are TGTGCCTGGGCGGGACAGAGCAACACTGAAGCTTTCTTT. Its protein is CAWAGQSNTEAFF.

The gene calls are TRBV5-8 and TRBJ2-5; 9 positions match TRBD2. The trim removed 2 bases at V and 0 bases at J, leaving 5 bases unmatched. Germline V gene data show CDR1 as SGHTS and CDR2 as YDEGEE. The CDR3 contains 16 residues. The CDR3 spells CASSFLTSGYQETQYF. Written as DNA, the CDR3 is TGTGCCAGCAGCTTTTTAACTAGCGGGTACCAAGAGACCCAGTACTTC.

This clone came up once. This chain joins TRBV2 and TRBJ1-3; TRBD1 agrees at 8 bases. The V gene end was trimmed by 8 bases and the J gene end by 4 bases; junction bases not matched to a gene: 7. This CDR3 has 14 residues. Germline CDR1 SNHLY, CDR2 FYNNEI. This chain's CDR3 is CASGYRQGGNTIYF. Here the CDR3 DNA reads TGTGCCAGCGGCTATAGACAGGGGGGAAACACCATATATTTT.

The CDR3 DNA follows: TGTGCCAGCAGCCAAGGGACAGGGAGCTCTGGAAACACCATATATTTT. The encoded protein is CASSQGTGSSGNTIYF. J is TRBJ1-3 and V is TRBV3-1 (or the pseudogene TRBV3-2); 8 nucleotides line up with TRBD1. Germline CDR1 and CDR2: LGHDT and YNNKEL (reference sequence). This CDR3 has 16 residues. Trimming removed 1 base from V and 0 bases from J; junction bases left unmatched: 2.

The CDR3 nucleotides are TGCGCCAGCAGTCCCCTCACAGGGCCCACTAAGAGCGCCCTCTCCTACGAGCAGTACTTC. Its translation: CASSPLTGPTKSALSYEQYF. The V and J genes are TRBV23-1 and TRBJ2-7; maybe TRBD1 (6 bases). TRBV23-1 has ORF status, its function being uncertain. This CDR3 has 20 residues. The V end was cut by 4 bases, the J end by 0 bases, with 28 bases between.

The V and J genes are TRBV11-3 and TRBJ2-6; weak D call: TRBD1 (5 bases). Per the germline V gene, CDR1 is SGHNT and CDR2 is YENEEA. The CDR3 has 16 residues. Trimming left V 5 bases short and J 0 bases short, with 11 bases between. The CDR3 spells CASSGRVPSGANVLTF. CDR3 nucleotide sequence: TGTGCCAGCAGCGGCAGGGTACCCTCTGGGGCCAACGTCCTGACTTTC.

As regards this clone: Other DNA variants within this sample encode the same CDR3. The chain uses TRBV9 and TRBJ2-5; tentatively, D is TRBD1 (7 bases). V gave up 3 bases and J gave up 2 bases, with 8 bases separating them. This CDR3 region has 13 residues. CDR1 is SGDLS, CDR2 YYNGEE, per germline. CDR3 nucleotides: TGTGCCAGCAGCGCAGGGGGGCAAGAGACCCAGTACTTC. It codes for CASSAGGQETQYF.

The chain employs TRBV6-2 or TRBV6-3 and TRBJ2-5, with 9 bases that match TRBD1. Germline CDR1 MNHEY, CDR2 SVGEGT. Trimming removed 0 bases from V and 5 bases from J; junction bases left unmatched: 7. The CDR3 contains 16 residues. CDR3 DNA: TGTGCCAGCAGTTACTCGGACAGGGGATCGTGGGAGACCCAGTACTTC. It is translated as CASSYSDRGSWETQYF.

This clone has just one count. This chain uses TRBV18 with TRBJ2-1; 8 bases map to TRBD2. Trimming took 6 bases from V and 2 from J; bases not matched to a gene: 3. The CDR3 length is 14 residues. Germline V lookup: CDR1 KGHSH, CDR2 LQKENI. The CDR3 DNA follows: TGTGCCAGCTCGGTTAGCGGGGCCTACAATGAGCAGTTCTTC. Its protein is CASSVSGAYNEQFF. Full variable domain (remainder filled in from reference TRBV18 and TRBJ2-1): NAGVMQNPRHLVRRRGQEARLRCSPMKGHSHVYWYRQLPEEGLKFMVYLQKENIIDESGMPKERFSAEFPKEGPSILRIQQVVRGDSAAYFCASSVSGAYNEQFFGPGTRLTVL.

J is TRBJ1-1 and V is TRBV10-3; 7 bases match TRBD1. The CDR3 totals 12 residues. The V and J ends lost 2 bases and 8 bases, in that order; junction bases with no gene match: 2. Germline-derived CDR1 and CDR2 are ENHRY and SYGVKD. The CDR3: CAISERGQEAFF. The CDR3 DNA sequence: TGTGCCATCAGTGAGCGGGGACAGGAAGCTTTCTTT.

This chain's CDR3 is CASSLGTTGLTGELFF. The CDR3, as DNA: TGTGCCAGCAGCTTAGGAACGACAGGGCTCACCGGGGAGCTGTTTTTT. The V call is TRBV7-2, the J call TRBJ2-2; TRBD1 matches 7 bases. Germline CDR1 reads SGHTA; CDR2 reads FQGNSA. The V gene end was trimmed by 1 base and the J gene end by 4 bases; junction bases not matched to a gene: 6. This CDR3 comprises 16 residues.

This clone was seen a few times. Relative to the germline gene, one junction end is altered; a read error may explain this. The chain employs TRBV25-1 and TRBJ1-4, with 8 bases aligning to TRBD1. CDR1 and CDR2 from the germline V gene are MGHDK and SYGVNS. This CDR3 has 13 amino acids. In nucleotides, the CDR3 is TGTGCCAGCAGTGTCGCAGGGGGCGAGAGCATTCTTTTT. Its protein product is CASSVAGGESILF. The complete variable domain, with remaining parts taken from reference TRBV25-1 and TRBJ1-4, reads EADIYQTPRYLVIGTGKKITLECSQTMGHDKMYWYQQDPGMELHLIHYSYGVNSTEKGDLSSESTVSRIRTEHFPLTLESARPSHTSQYLCASSVAGGESILFGSGTQLSVL.

The chain recombines TRBV6-4 with TRBJ2-1; D is possibly TRBD1 (5 bases). CDR3 size: 15 residues. V was trimmed by 3 bases and J by 5 bases, leaving 14 bases between them. Germline V gene sequence: CDR1 MRHNA, CDR2 SNTAGT. The CDR3 DNA is TGTGCCAGCAGTGATCTGGCAGGGAACAACAATGAGCAGTTCTTC. Translation: CASSDLAGNNNEQFF.